This entry describes one T cell receptor (beta chain). The antigen remains undetermined. The CDR3 is made up of 18 amino acids. Each CDR3 protein gets one entry after TCRdb re-called the 5' RACE reads with MiXCR. Of about 550,000 distinct CDR3 sequences listed, roughly 19% are singletons. The sample belongs to a study of T cells after yellow fever vaccination. Findings and caveats of the study: Few clonotypes appeared in both CD4 and CD8 compartments.

The TCR was taken from a man aged 30-40 years who received the YFV17D yellow fever vaccine. This specimen consisted of PBMCs, obtained 15 days after the yellow fever booster vaccination. J is TRBJ1-1 and V is TRBV1; TRBD1 reflects the table's D call only, with no check against the DNA. TRBV1 is designated a pseudogene. CDR3 in amino acids: CTSSPSPPGPGQGPSAFF. CDR3 DNA: TGCACCAGCAGCCCAAGCCCTCCCGGTCCGGGACAGGGTCCATCGGCTTTCTTT.